The T cell receptor beta chain described here comes from a study of T cells after yellow fever vaccination. There are a few counts of this clonotype. Via MiXCR, TCRdb re-called the 5' RACE reads, giving one row per CDR3 protein. The sample lists some 500,000 distinct CDR3 sequences, about 14% seen once, with around 15% in the top ten. The CDR3 is 19 amino acids. Per the germline V gene, CDR1 is SGHRS and CDR2 is YFSETQ. V was pared by 0 bases and J by 0 bases, with 21 bases between. The clonotype was recovered from a man aged 25 to 40 who received the YFV17D yellow fever vaccine. Sequenced here: PBMCs, sampled on the day of the yellow fever booster vaccination. This sequence joins TRBV5-1 and TRBJ1-2; possible D gene TRBD1, 6 bases. The CDR3 loop is CASSLVPATGPRPNYGYTF. The CDR3 DNA reads TGCGCCAGCAGCTTGGTTCCAGCGACAGGTCCCCGTCCTAACTATGGCTACACCTTC.